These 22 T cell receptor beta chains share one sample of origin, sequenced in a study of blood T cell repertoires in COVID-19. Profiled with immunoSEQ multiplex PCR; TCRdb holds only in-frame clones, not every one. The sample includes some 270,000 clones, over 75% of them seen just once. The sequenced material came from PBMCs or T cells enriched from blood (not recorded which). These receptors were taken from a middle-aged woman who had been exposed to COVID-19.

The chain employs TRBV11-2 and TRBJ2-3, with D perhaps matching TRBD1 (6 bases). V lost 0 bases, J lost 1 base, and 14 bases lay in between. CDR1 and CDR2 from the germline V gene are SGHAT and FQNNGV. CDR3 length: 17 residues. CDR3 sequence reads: CASSLDIARGRTDTQYF. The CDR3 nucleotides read TGTGCCAGCAGCTTAGATATAGCCAGGGGTCGCACAGATACGCAGTATTTT.

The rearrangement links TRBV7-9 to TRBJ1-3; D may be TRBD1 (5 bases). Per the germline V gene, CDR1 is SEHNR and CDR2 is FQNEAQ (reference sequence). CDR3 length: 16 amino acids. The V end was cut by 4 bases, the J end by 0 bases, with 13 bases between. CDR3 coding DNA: TGTGCCAGCAGCTGGACACATAGGCTCTCTGGAAACACCATATATTTT. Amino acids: CASSWTHRLSGNTIYF.

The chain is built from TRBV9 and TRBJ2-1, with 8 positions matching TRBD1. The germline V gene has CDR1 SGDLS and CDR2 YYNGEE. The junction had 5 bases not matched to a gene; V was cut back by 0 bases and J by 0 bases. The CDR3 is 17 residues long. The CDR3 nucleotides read TGTGCCAGCAGCGTAGCTTTCGGACAGGGCTCCTACAATGAGCAGTTCTTC. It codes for CASSVAFGQGSYNEQFF.

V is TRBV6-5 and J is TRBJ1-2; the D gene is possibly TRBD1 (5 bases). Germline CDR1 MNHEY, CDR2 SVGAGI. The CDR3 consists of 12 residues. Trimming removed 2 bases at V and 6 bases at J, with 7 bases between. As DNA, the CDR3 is TGTGCCAGCAGTTACGGGGGGAATGGCTACACCTTC. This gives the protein CASSYGGNGYTF.

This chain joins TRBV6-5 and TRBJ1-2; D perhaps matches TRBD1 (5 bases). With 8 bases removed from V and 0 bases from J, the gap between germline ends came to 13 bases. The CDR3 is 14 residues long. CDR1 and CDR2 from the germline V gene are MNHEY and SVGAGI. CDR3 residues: CASRFGGTNYGYTF. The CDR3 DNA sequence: TGTGCCAGCCGATTCGGGGGAACTAACTATGGCTACACCTTC.

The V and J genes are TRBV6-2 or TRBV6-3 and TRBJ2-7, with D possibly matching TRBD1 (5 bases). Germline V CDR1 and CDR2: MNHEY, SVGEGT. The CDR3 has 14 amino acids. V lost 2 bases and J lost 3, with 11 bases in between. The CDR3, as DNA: TGTGCCAGCAGTTACCGACAGACCCACTACGAGCAGTACTTC. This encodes CASSYRQTHYEQYF.

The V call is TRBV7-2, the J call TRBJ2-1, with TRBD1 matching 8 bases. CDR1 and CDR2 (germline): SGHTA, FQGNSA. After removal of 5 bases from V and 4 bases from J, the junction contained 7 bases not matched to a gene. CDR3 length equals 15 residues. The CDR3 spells CASSPRTGRYNEQFF. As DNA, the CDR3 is TGTGCCAGCAGCCCTAGGACAGGGCGATACAATGAGCAGTTCTTC. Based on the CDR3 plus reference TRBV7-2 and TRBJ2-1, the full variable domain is GAGVSQSPSNKVTEKGKDVELRCDPISGHTALYWYRQSLGQGLEFLIYFQGNSAPDKSGLPSDRFSAERTGGSVSTLTIQRTQQEDSAVYLCASSPRTGRYNEQFFGPGTRLTVL.

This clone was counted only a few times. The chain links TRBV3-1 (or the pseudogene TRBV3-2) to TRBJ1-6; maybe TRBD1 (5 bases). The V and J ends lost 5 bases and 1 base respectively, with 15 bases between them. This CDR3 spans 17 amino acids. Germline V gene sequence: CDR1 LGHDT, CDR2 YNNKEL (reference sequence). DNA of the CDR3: TGTGCCAGCAGCGGCGGGGCGGGGGTATCCTATAATTCACCCCTCCACTTT. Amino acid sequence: CASSGGAGVSYNSPLHF.

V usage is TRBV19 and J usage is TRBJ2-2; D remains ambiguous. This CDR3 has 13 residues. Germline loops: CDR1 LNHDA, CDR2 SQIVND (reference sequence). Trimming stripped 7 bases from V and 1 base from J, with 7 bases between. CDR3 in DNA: TGTGCCAGTATGCCACAGAACACCGGGGAGCTGTTTTTT. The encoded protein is CASMPQNTGELFF.

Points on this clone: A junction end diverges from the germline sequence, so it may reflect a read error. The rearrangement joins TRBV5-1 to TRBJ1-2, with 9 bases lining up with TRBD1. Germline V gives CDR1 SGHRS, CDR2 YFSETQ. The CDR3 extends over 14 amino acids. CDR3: CASSDPGQGYGYTF. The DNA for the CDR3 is TGTGCCAGCAGCGACCCGGGACAGGGATATGGCTACACCTTC.

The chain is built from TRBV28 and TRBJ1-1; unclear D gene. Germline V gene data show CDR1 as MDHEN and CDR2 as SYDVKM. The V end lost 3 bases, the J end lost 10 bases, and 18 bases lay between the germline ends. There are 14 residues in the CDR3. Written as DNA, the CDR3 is TGTGCCAGCAGTTTCCAACCAGGCTCGTCCGGAGCTTTCTTT. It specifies CASSFQPGSSGAFF.

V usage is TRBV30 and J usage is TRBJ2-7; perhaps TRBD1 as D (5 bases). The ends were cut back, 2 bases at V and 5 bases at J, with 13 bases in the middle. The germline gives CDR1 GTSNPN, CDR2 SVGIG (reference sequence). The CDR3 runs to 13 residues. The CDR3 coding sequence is TGTGCCTGGAGTTTCAGGGTTCGGAACGAGCAGTACTTC. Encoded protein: CAWSFRVRNEQYF.

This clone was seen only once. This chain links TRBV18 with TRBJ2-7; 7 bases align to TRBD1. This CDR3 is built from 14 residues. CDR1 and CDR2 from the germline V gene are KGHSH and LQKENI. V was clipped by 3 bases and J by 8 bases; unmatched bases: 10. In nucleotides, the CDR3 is TGTGCCAGCTCACCCCCGGGACAGATCTGGAAGCAGTACTTC. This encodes CASSPPGQIWKQYF.

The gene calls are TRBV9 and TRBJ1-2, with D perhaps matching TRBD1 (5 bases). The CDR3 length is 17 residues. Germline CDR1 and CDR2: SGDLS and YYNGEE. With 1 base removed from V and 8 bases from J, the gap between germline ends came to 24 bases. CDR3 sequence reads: CASSVTDSRVITDGYTF. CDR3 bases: TGTGCCAGCAGCGTAACCGACAGCAGGGTAATAACGGACGGCTACACCTTC.

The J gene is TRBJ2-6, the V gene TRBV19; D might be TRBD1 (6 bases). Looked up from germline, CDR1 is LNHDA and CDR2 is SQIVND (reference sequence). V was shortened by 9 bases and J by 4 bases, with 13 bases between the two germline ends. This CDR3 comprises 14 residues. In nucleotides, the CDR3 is TGTGCCAGCAGGGACACTTCCGGGGCCAACGTCCTGACTTTC. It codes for CASRDTSGANVLTF.

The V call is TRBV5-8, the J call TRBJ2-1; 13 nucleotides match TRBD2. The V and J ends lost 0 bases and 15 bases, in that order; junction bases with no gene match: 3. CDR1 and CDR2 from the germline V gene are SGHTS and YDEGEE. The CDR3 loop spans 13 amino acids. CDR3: CASSLGLAGGRFF. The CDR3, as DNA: TGTGCCAGCAGCTTGGGACTAGCGGGAGGAAGGTTCTTC.

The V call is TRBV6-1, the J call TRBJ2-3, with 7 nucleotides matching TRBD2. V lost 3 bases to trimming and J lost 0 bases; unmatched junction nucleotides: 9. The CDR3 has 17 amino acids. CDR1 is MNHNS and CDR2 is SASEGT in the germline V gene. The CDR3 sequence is CASSESGAGISTDTQYF. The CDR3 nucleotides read TGTGCCAGCAGTGAGTCTGGAGCGGGGATCAGCACAGATACGCAGTATTTT.

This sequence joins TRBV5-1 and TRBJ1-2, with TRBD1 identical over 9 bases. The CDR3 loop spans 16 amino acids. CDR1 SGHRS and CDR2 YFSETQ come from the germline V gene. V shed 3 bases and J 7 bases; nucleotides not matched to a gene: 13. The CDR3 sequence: CASSSFTNRGRGGYTF. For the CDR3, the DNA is TGCGCCAGCAGCTCCTTTACGAACAGGGGGCGCGGTGGCTACACCTTC.

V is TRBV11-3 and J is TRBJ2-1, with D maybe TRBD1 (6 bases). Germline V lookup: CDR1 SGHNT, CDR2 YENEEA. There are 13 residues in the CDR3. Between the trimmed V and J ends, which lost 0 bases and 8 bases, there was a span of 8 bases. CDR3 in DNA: TGTGCCAGCAGCTTAGATCCAGGGGATGAGCAGTTCTTC. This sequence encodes CASSLDPGDEQFF.

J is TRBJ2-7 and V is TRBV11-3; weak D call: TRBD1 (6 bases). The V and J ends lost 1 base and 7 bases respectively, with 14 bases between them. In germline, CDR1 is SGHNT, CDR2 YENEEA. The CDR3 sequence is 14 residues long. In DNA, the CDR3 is TGTGCCAGCAGCTTAGGGCAGGGGCCCGGTGAGCAGTACGTC. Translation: CASSLGQGPGEQYV.

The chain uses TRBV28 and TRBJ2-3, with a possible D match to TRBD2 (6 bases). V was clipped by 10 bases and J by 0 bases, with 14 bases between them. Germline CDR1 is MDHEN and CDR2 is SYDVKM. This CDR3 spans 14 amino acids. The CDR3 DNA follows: TGTGCCACAGAGGGACTTCCTAGCACAGATACGCAGTATTTT. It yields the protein CATEGLPSTDTQYF.

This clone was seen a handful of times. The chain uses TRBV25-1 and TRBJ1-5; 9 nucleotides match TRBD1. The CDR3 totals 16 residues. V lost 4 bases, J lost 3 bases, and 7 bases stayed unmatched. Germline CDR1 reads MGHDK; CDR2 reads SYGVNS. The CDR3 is CASSGPGQGNNQPQHF. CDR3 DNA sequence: TGTGCCAGCAGTGGACCGGGACAGGGTAACAATCAGCCCCAGCATTTT.